This T cell receptor beta chain came from a study of PD-L1 blockade in urothelial cancer. Study context: About nine tenths of the roughly 29 patients comprised males who had bladder-origin urothelial cancer. Study conclusions and caveats: Tumor-associated blood clones were expanded more by durable-benefit patients at 3 weeks.

For this clone: Its antigen is not identified.

The CDR3 length is 15 residues. V was trimmed by 5 bases and J by 6 bases, leaving 18 bases between them. Germline-derived CDR1 and CDR2 are SGHAT and FQNNGV. Clones were sequenced by immunoSEQ multiplex PCR, and TCRdb holds only the in-frame ones, with some missing. The table records about 63,000 clones, about four fifths of them present only once. Time point meaning: pretreatment peripheral blood. This receptor was obtained from a man aged 65 to 85 with urothelial cancer. The chain is built from TRBV11-2 and TRBJ2-3; D not certain. The starting material was PBMCs, obtained around atezolizumab (anti-PD-L1) treatment. The chain's CDR3 is CASSQKETHSDTQYF. The CDR3 coding sequence is TGTGCCAGCAGCCAAAAGGAGACCCACTCCGATACGCAGTATTTT.